Listed here are 6 T cell receptor beta chains from one sample, sequenced in a study of OX40 agonist ivuxolimab in advanced cancers. Assay: immunoSEQ multiplex PCR; the TCRdb copy retains only in-frame clones and omits some. The repertoire holds some 50,000 clones, more than 75% seen once, with less than 2% in the top ten. The specimen was CD4+ or CD8+ T cells sorted from blood, collected in a trial of the OX40 agonist ivuxolimab. Source of these receptors: an adult with an advanced solid tumor such as melanoma, head and neck, liver or kidney cancer.

The chain carries TRBV2 and TRBJ1-4; 7 positions match TRBD1. In germline, CDR1 is SNHLY, CDR2 FYNNEI. The CDR3 contains 18 residues. V lost 7 bases and J lost 0; bases outside the gene matches: 14. CDR3 sequence reads: CASIRQWTGSATNEKLFF. The DNA for the CDR3 is TGTGCCAGCATCCGGCAATGGACAGGATCTGCAACTAATGAAAAACTGTTTTTT.

The CDR3 sequence: CASSLARGIYGYTF. CDR3 in DNA: TGTGCCAGCAGCTTGGCCAGGGGGATCTATGGCTACACCTTC. The chain combines TRBV5-8 with TRBJ1-2; 7 nucleotides align to TRBD1. CDR3 length equals 14 residues. In germline, CDR1 is SGHTS, CDR2 YDEGEE. Germline trimming cut 0 bases from V and 4 bases from J; bases unmatched to any gene: 3.

By share, this clone ranks as medium-sized. The genes are TRBV5-4 and TRBJ2-7; D is ambiguous. The CDR3 runs 13 residues. Germline values: CDR1 SGHNT, CDR2 YYREEE (reference sequence). V was clipped by 4 bases and J by 7 bases, with 15 bases between them. The CDR3 reads CASSTRTDLEQYF. CDR3 nucleotides: TGTGCCAGCAGCACAAGGACGGACCTAGAGCAGTACTTC.

V and J are TRBV19 and TRBJ2-2, with D possibly matching TRBD1 (5 bases). Germline values: CDR1 LNHDA, CDR2 SQIVND (reference sequence). The CDR3 runs 14 residues. Trimming cost V 10 bases and J 0 bases, with 12 bases left between them. The CDR3 sequence is CATGVGPNTGELFF. The CDR3 DNA sequence: TGTGCCACTGGCGTGGGGCCGAACACCGGGGAGCTGTTTTTT.

This rearrangement joins TRBV10-2 to TRBJ2-1; 11 bases fit TRBD1. The CDR3 is made up of 15 amino acids. V was clipped by 6 bases and J by 7 bases; unmatched bases: 8. Germline CDR1 and CDR2: WSHSY and SAAADI. The CDR3 is CASSAPDRGRNEQFF. CDR3 DNA sequence: TGCGCCAGCAGCGCCCCGGACAGGGGGCGGAATGAGCAGTTCTTC.

The chain has TRBV6-1 and TRBJ2-5, with 9 bases fitting TRBD2. The junction had 8 bases not matched to a gene; V was cut back by 8 bases and J by 1 base. The germline V gene encodes CDR1 MNHNS and CDR2 SASEGT. The CDR3 runs 15 residues. The CDR3 spells CASCRPSGVQETQYF. CDR3 nucleotides: TGTGCCAGCTGTCGTCCTAGCGGGGTCCAAGAGACCCAGTACTTC.